The next 27 T cell receptor beta chains were all read from a single sample in a study of T cells after yellow fever vaccination. From the 5' RACE reads, TCRdb called clonotypes with MiXCR, one entry per CDR3 protein. The table lists about 120,000 distinct CDR3 sequences, 7.5% to 10% of them singletons. The sample in question was CD8+ T cells sorted from PBMCs, obtained on the day of the yellow fever booster vaccination. The receptor source for this set is a man between 18 and 29 years old who received the YFV17D yellow fever vaccine.

This clonotype was observed a few times. The gene calls are TRBV29-1 and TRBJ2-1; D ambiguous. The CDR3 totals 15 residues. V was clipped by 2 bases and J by 5 bases, with 16 bases between them. The V gene's germline CDR1 is SQVTM and CDR2 ANQGSEA. The CDR3 coding sequence is TGCAGCGTTGAAACGGCTAGGAGCCCCAACAATGAGCAGTTCTTC. Translated: CSVETARSPNNEQFF.

The V call is TRBV7-9, the J call TRBJ1-1, with a weak D call TRBD1 (5 bases). Trimming shortened V by 4 bases and J by 1 base, and 13 bases separated the two germline ends. This CDR3 spans 15 amino acids. The germline CDR1 and CDR2 sequences are SEHNR and FQNEAQ (reference sequence). CDR3 in amino acids: CASSSEEGPNTEAFF. As DNA, the CDR3 is TGTGCCAGCAGCTCGGAGGAGGGGCCGAACACTGAAGCTTTCTTT.

The rearrangement joins TRBV5-1 to TRBJ1-1; TRBD1 matches at 7 bases. V was clipped by 4 bases and J by 3 bases; unmatched bases: 9. Per the germline V gene, CDR1 is SGHRS and CDR2 is YFSETQ. The CDR3 consists of 15 residues. For the CDR3, the DNA is TGCGCCAGCAGCGGGGTGGACAGGACCCACACTGAAGCTTTCTTT. This translates into CASSGVDRTHTEAFF.

V gene TRBV6-5 combines with J gene TRBJ2-5; D is possibly TRBD2 (6 bases). V was trimmed by 7 bases and J by 4 bases, leaving 7 bases between them. CDR1 MNHEY and CDR2 SVGAGI come from the germline V gene. There are 11 residues in the CDR3. CDR3 coding DNA: TGTGCCAGCAAGGAGGGAGAGACCCAGTACTTC. The encoded protein is CASKEGETQYF.

The chain links TRBV4-1 to TRBJ1-3; weak D call: TRBD1 (6 bases). This CDR3 comprises 15 residues. Trimming removed 3 bases at V and 4 bases at J, with 13 bases between. Per germline, CDR1 MGHRA and CDR2 YSYEKL. CDR3 protein: CASSQNTGYGNTIYF. The DNA for the CDR3 is TGCGCCAGCAGCCAGAATACAGGGTACGGAAACACCATATATTTT.

This sequence joins TRBV29-1 and TRBJ2-1; TRBD1 is a possible D gene (5 bases). Germline assignment: CDR1 SQVTM and CDR2 ANQGSEA. The CDR3 spans 11 residues. V was trimmed by 4 bases and J by 7 bases, leaving 8 bases between them. The DNA of the CDR3 is TGCAGCGTTGGTAGGGGTAATGAGCAGTTCTTC. Its translation: CSVGRGNEQFF.

This clonotype has a handful of counts. The chain employs TRBV24-1 and TRBJ2-2, with D possibly TRBD1 on 5 matching bases. V was pared by 1 base and J by 0 bases, with 14 bases between. CDR1 and CDR2 from the germline V gene are KGHDR and SFDVKD. This CDR3 has 18 residues. CDR3 protein: CATSDFSYGRANTGELFF. The CDR3, as DNA: TGTGCCACCAGTGATTTTTCGTACGGCAGGGCGAACACCGGGGAGCTGTTTTTT.

The chain recombines TRBV12-3 or TRBV12-4 with TRBJ2-1; 10 bases match TRBD2. The length of the CDR3 is 16 residues. The junction had 9 bases not matched to a gene; V was cut back by 8 bases and J by 2 bases. The CDR3 is CASCRSGGGPYNEQFF. CDR3 nucleotides: TGTGCCAGCTGTAGGAGCGGGGGGGGCCCCTACAATGAGCAGTTCTTC.

The chain combines TRBV25-1 with TRBJ2-5; 7 nucleotides align to TRBD2. The CDR3 sequence is 14 residues long. Germline CDR1 MGHDK, CDR2 SYGVNS. The junction had 9 bases not matched to a gene; V was cut back by 5 bases and J by 6 bases. CDR3 bases: TGTGCCAGCAGTCCAAACGGGGAGGGGAAGACCCAGTACTTC. Residues: CASSPNGEGKTQYF.

This clonotype was counted a few times. The chain is built from TRBV28 and TRBJ1-1; D remains ambiguous. The CDR3 sequence is 14 residues long. V was trimmed by 3 bases and J by 3 bases, leaving 11 bases between them. Germline V gene data show CDR1 as MDHEN and CDR2 as SYDVKM. CDR3 loop: CASSFLSDYTEAFF. The CDR3 DNA is TGTGCCAGCAGTTTTTTGTCAGACTACACTGAAGCTTTCTTT. The full variable domain, rest sourced from reference TRBV28 and TRBJ1-1, is DVKVTQSSRYLVKRTGEKVFLECVQDMDHENMFWYRQDPGLGLRLIYFSYDVKMKEKGDIPEGYSVSREKKERFSLILESASTNQTSMYLCASSFLSDYTEAFFGQGTRLTVV.

This clonotype has only one observation. The V and J genes are TRBV6-1 and TRBJ2-7, with D perhaps matching TRBD1 (6 bases). CDR1 is MNHNS, CDR2 SASEGT, per germline. This CDR3 is 13 amino acids long. Trimming cost V 5 bases and J 2 bases, with 10 bases left between them. CDR3 protein: CASSMRTAYEQYV. CDR3 bases: TGTGCCAGCAGTATGAGGACAGCCTACGAGCAGTACGTC.

In its sample, this clonotype was seen a few times. The V gene is TRBV7-6, the J gene TRBJ2-7, with a weak D call TRBD1 (5 bases). The CDR3 is 13 residues long. Germline V lookup: CDR1 SGHVS, CDR2 FNYEAQ. Trimming pared 1 base from V and 2 bases from J, leaving 6 bases between. The CDR3 loop is CASSLGTTYEQYF. CDR3 DNA sequence: TGTGCCAGCAGCTTAGGGACAACCTACGAGCAGTACTTC.

On this clonotype itself: A read error may produce the germline difference seen at one junction end. The chain carries TRBV7-2 and TRBJ2-3, with D perhaps matching TRBD1 (5 bases). There are 16 residues in the CDR3. Germline V gives CDR1 SGHTA, CDR2 FQGNSA. CDR3 sequence reads: CASSLSPAGYPDTQCF. The CDR3 DNA sequence: TGTGCCAGCAGCTTAAGTCCGGCAGGGTATCCAGATACGCAGTGTTTT.

This clonotype was observed a few times. The chain recombines TRBV6-2 or TRBV6-3 with TRBJ2-5; D might be TRBD1 (5 bases). The CDR3 has 14 residues. Trimming removed 8 bases at V and 1 base at J, with 14 bases between. CDR1 MNHEY and CDR2 SVGEGT come from the germline V gene. In DNA form, the CDR3 reads TGTGCCAGCGAATCGCACAGGCGCCAAGAGACCCAGTACTTC. It translates to CASESHRRQETQYF.

The chain recombines TRBV7-2 with TRBJ2-3, with 11 bases matching TRBD2. V shed 6 bases and J 3 bases; nucleotides not matched to a gene: 11. CDR3 length: 17 amino acids. The germline gives CDR1 SGHTA, CDR2 FQGNSA. The CDR3 region is CASSYSGGAVWTDTQYF. The CDR3 nucleotides read TGTGCCAGCAGTTATAGCGGGGGGGCTGTGTGGACAGATACGCAGTATTTT.

This clonotype appeared a few times. The chain recombines TRBV12-3 or TRBV12-4 with TRBJ2-1; D gene unclear. This CDR3 is built from 16 residues. Between the trimmed V and J ends, which lost 1 base and 5 bases, there was a span of 15 bases. The CDR3 loop is CASSLGQESFNNEQFF. The CDR3 DNA follows: TGTGCCAGCAGTTTAGGGCAGGAGAGCTTCAACAATGAGCAGTTCTTC.

A few counts support this clonotype. V and J are TRBV7-2 and TRBJ1-2; no definite D call. This CDR3 region has 16 residues. The V and J ends lost 5 bases and 5 bases respectively, with 21 bases between them. The germline V gene encodes CDR1 SGHTA and CDR2 FQGNSA. CDR3 DNA: TGTGCCAGCAGCCCCGGGTTTGTAGGGATGGGATATGGCTACACCTTC. Its translation is CASSPGFVGMGYGYTF.

This clonotype showed up just a few times. The rearrangement uses TRBV11-2 and TRBJ1-1; 7 bases are shared with TRBD1. Per germline, CDR1 SGHAT and CDR2 FQNNGV. The CDR3 has 15 residues. V was pared by 2 bases and J by 7 bases, with 10 bases of the junction left unmatched. CDR3 sequence: CASSLFGTAVHEAFF. In nucleotides, the CDR3 is TGTGCCAGCAGCTTATTTGGGACAGCAGTTCATGAAGCTTTCTTT.

This clonotype was counted between two and nine times. The V gene is TRBV20-1, the J gene TRBJ2-7, with 11 bases identical to TRBD1. CDR3 length equals 15 residues. Germline V gives CDR1 DFQATT, CDR2 SNEGSKA (reference sequence). With V trimmed by 3 bases and J by 5 bases, 9 bases remained unmatched. For the CDR3, the DNA is TGCAGTGCTAGCTTGGTGGACAGGGGGCTTGACGAGCAGTACTTC. Protein: CSASLVDRGLDEQYF.

This clonotype turned up a few times. The rearrangement joins TRBV12-3 or TRBV12-4 to TRBJ2-5; TRBD1 matches 8 bases. After removal of 6 bases from V and 4 bases from J, the junction contained 4 bases not matched to a gene. The CDR3 length is 13 residues. The CDR3 DNA reads TGTGCCAGCAGCGAGACAGGGGTAGAGACCCAGTACTTC. This sequence encodes CASSETGVETQYF.

The chain links TRBV6-6 to TRBJ1-2; D ambiguous. The V gene lost 5 bases and the J gene lost 2 bases, with 12 bases spanning the gap. The germline V gene encodes CDR1 MNHNY and CDR2 SVGAGI (reference sequence). CDR3 length equals 14 residues. CDR3 protein: CASSRALHNYGYTF. The DNA of the CDR3 is TGTGCCAGCAGTCGGGCCCTACACAACTATGGCTACACCTTC.

This chain connects TRBV4-1 to TRBJ1-1; unclear D gene. Germline V gene lookup returns CDR1 MGHRA and CDR2 YSYEKL. The CDR3 covers 14 residues. V lost 0 bases, J lost 5 bases, and 10 bases lay in between. In DNA, the CDR3 is TGCGCCAGCAGCCAAGAGGGCAGTAAGACTGAAGCTTTCTTT. Encoded protein: CASSQEGSKTEAFF.

The V call is TRBV7-2, the J call TRBJ2-5; D gene ambiguous. The germline V gene has CDR1 SGHTA and CDR2 FQGNSA. The CDR3 loop spans 13 amino acids. V was shortened by 1 base and J by 5 bases, with 8 bases between the two germline ends. The CDR3 is CASSLEEDETQYF. CDR3 DNA sequence: TGTGCCAGCAGCTTAGAGGAAGACGAGACCCAGTACTTC.

This clonotype was observed a handful of times. The chain carries TRBV11-2 and TRBJ2-3; D is possibly TRBD1 (6 bases). Germline V CDR1 and CDR2: SGHAT, FQNNGV. Deletions cut 4 bases from V and 4 bases from J, with 12 bases between. The CDR3 has 14 amino acids. The CDR3 here is CASSSDSMSDTQYF. The CDR3 nucleotides are TGTGCCAGCAGCTCGGACAGTATGTCAGATACGCAGTATTTT.

In this sample, this clonotype turned up once. DNA for the CDR3: TGCGCCAGCAGCTGGCCCCAAGAGACCCAGTACTTC. Amino acid sequence: CASSWPQETQYF. The rearrangement uses TRBV5-1 and TRBJ2-5; D ambiguous. Germline values: CDR1 SGHRS, CDR2 YFSETQ. V was trimmed by 3 bases and J by 1 base, leaving 4 bases between them. The CDR3 covers 12 residues.

The V and J genes are TRBV29-1 and TRBJ2-7; tentatively, D is TRBD2 (6 bases). V gave up 7 bases and J gave up 2 bases, with 18 bases separating them. The CDR3 covers 14 residues. Germline V CDR1 and CDR2: SQVTM, ANQGSEA. In DNA, the CDR3 is TGCAGCGCTGTTCTCGGGGGATTCGCCTACGAGCAGTACTTC. This codes for CSAVLGGFAYEQYF.

This clonotype was observed a handful of times. This rearrangement joins TRBV4-3 to TRBJ2-7; D remains unclear. This CDR3 is 14 amino acids long. V was clipped by 7 bases and J by 2 bases, with 15 bases between them. Germline values: CDR1 LGHNA, CDR2 YSLEER. CDR3 loop: CASTLTRPPYEQYV. The CDR3 DNA reads as TGCGCCAGCACCCTTACACGGCCCCCCTACGAGCAGTACGTC.